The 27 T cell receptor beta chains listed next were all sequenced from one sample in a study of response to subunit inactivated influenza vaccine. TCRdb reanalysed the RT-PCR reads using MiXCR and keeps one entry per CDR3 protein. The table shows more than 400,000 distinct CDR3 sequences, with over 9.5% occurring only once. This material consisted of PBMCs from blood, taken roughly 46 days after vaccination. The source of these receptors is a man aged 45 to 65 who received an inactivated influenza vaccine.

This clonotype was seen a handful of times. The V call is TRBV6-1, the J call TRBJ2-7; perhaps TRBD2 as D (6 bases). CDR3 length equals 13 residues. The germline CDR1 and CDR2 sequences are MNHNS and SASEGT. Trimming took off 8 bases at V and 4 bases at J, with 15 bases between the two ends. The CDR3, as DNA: TGTGCCAGCTGGGACTTGACAGCTTACGAGCAGTACTTC. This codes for CASWDLTAYEQYF.

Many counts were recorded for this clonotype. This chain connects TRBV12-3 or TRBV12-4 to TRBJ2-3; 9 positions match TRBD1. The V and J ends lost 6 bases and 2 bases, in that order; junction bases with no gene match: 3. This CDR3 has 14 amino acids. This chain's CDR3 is CASRGQGFTDTQYF. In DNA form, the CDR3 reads TGTGCCAGCAGGGGACAGGGATTCACAGATACGCAGTATTTT.

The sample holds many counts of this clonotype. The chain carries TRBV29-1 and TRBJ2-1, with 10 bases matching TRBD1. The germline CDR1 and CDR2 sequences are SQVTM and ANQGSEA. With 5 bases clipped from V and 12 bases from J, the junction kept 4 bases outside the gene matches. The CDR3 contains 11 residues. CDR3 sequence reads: CSVRGQGGQFF. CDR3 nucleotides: TGCAGCGTTAGAGGACAGGGGGGGCAGTTCTTC.

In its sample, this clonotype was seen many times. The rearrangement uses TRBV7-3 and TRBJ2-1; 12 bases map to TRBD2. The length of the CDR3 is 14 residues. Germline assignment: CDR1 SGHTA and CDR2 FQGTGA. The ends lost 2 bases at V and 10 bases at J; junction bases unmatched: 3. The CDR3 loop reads CASSLLGLAGEQFF. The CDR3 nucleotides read TGTGCCAGCAGCTTACTCGGACTAGCGGGAGAGCAGTTCTTC.

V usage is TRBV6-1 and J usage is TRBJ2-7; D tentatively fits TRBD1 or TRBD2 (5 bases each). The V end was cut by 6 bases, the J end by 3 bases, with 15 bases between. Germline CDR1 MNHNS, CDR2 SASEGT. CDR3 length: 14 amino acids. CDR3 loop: CASSPGTAFYEQYF. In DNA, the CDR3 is TGTGCCAGCAGCCCCGGGACGGCCTTCTACGAGCAGTACTTC.

The CDR3 nucleotides read TGTGCCAGCAGCTTAGCGCGAGGCGGGTGGCAGTACTTC. Protein: CASSLARGGWQYF. The chain links TRBV7-8 to TRBJ2-7, with a weak D call TRBD2 (5 bases). The CDR3 totals 13 residues. V was cut by 0 bases and J by 9 bases, with 12 bases left in between. Germline V gene sequence: CDR1 SGHVS, CDR2 FQNEAQ.

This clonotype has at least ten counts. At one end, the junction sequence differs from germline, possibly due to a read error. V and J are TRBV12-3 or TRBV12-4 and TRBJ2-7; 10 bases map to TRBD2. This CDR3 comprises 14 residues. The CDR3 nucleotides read TGTGCCAGCAGCTTAGCGGGGGGCTCCAGAGAGCAGTACTTC. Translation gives CASSLAGGSREQYF.

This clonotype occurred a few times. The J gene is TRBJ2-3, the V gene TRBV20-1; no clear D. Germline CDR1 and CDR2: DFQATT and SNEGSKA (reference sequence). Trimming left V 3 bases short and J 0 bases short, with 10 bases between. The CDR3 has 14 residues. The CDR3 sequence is CSASQTSSTDTQYF. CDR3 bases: TGCAGTGCTAGCCAGACTTCGAGCACAGATACGCAGTATTTT.

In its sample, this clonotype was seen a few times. CDR3 residues: CASSFWLQETQYF. In DNA, the CDR3 is TGTGCCAGCAGCTTCTGGCTGCAAGAGACCCAGTACTTC. The chain links TRBV7-9 to TRBJ2-5; no reliable D call. CDR1 and CDR2 from the germline V gene are SEHNR and FQNEAQ (reference sequence). Trimming shortened V by 3 bases and J by 2 bases, and 7 bases separated the two germline ends. The CDR3 totals 13 residues.

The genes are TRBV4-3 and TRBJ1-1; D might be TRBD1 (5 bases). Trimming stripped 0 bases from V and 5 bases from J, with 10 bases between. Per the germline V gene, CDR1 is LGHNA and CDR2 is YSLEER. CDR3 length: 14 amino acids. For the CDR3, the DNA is TGCGCCAGCAGCCAAGATTCGAGGGGAACTGAAGCTTTCTTT. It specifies CASSQDSRGTEAFF.

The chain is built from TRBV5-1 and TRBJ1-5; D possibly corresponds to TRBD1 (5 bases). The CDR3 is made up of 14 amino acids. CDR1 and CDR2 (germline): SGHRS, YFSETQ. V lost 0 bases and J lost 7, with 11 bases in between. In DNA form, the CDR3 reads TGCGCCAGCAGCTTGGGGGGCAGGGAACAGCCCCAGCATTTT. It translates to CASSLGGREQPQHF. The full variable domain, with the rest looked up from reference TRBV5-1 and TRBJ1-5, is KAGVTQTPRYLIKTRGQQVTLSCSPISGHRSVSWYQQTPGQGLQFLFEYFSETQRNKGNFPGRFSGRQFSNSRSEMNVSTLELGDSALYLCASSLGGREQPQHFGDGTRLSIL.

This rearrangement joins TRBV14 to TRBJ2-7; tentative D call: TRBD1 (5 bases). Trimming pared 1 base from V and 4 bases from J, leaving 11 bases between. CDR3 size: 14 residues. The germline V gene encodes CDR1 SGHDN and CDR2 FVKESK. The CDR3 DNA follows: TGTGCCAGCAGCCAAGGCAAGGGGTGGTACGAGCAGTACTTC. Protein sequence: CASSQGKGWYEQYF.

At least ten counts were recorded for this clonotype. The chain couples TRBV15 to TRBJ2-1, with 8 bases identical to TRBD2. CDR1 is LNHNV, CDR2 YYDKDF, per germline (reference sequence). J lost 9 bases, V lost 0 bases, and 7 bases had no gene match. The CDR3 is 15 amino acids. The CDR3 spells CATSRDLGLGSEQFF. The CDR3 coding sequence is TGTGCCACCAGCAGAGACTTGGGACTAGGATCTGAGCAGTTCTTC.

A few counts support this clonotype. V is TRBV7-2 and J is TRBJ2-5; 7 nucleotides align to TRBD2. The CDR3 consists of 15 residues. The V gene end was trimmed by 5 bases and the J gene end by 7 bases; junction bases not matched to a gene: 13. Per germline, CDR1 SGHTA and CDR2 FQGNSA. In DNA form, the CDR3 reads TGTGCCAGCAGCCTGACTAGCTTTCGTCGGACGACCCAGTACTTC. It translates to CASSLTSFRRTTQYF.

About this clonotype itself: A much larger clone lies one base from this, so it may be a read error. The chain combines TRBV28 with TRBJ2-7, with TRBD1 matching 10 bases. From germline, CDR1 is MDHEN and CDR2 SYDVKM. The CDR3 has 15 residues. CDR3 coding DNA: TGTGCCAGCAGTTTATCCGGGACAGGGGTCTACGAGCATTACTTC. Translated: CASSLSGTGVYEHYF.

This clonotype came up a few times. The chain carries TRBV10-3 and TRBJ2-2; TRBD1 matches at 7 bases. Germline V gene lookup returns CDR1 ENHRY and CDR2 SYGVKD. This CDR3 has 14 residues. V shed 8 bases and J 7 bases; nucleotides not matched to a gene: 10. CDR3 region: CAIGDNPGGGELFF. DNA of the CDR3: TGTGCCATCGGAGACAATCCAGGGGGCGGGGAGCTGTTTTTT.

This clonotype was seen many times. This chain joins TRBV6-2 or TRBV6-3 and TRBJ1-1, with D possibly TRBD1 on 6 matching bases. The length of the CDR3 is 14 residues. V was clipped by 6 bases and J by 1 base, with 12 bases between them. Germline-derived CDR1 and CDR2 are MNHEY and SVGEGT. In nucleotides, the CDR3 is TGTGCCAGCAGAGATCTACAGGGGAACACTGAAGCTTTCTTT. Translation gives CASRDLQGNTEAFF.

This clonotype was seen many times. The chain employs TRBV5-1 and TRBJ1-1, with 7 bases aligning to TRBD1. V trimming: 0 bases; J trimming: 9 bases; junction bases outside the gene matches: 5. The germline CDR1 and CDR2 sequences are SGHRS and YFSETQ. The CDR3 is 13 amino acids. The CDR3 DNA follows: TGCGCCAGCAGCTTGGGACAGGGAAAAAAAGCTTTCTTT. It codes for CASSLGQGKKAFF.

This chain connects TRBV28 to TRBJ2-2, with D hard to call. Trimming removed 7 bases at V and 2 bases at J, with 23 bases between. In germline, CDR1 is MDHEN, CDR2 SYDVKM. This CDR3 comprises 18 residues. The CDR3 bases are TGTGCCAGCACCCCCACGTCGTTCGGGCCTCCTAACACCGGGGAGCTGTTTTTT. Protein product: CASTPTSFGPPNTGELFF.

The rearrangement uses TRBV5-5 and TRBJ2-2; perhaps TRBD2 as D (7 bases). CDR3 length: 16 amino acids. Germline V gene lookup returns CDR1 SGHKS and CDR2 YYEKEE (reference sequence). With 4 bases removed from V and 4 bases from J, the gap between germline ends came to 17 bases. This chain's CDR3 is CASSPRGGAGTGELFF. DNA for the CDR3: TGTGCCAGCAGCCCGAGGGGGGGCGCAGGCACCGGGGAGCTGTTTTTT.

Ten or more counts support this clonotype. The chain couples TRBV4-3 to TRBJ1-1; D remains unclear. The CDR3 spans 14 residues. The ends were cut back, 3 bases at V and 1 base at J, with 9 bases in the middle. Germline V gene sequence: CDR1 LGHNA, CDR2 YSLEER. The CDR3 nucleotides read TGCGCCAGCAGCCACGGACCCGGGAACACTGAAGCTTTCTTT. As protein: CASSHGPGNTEAFF.

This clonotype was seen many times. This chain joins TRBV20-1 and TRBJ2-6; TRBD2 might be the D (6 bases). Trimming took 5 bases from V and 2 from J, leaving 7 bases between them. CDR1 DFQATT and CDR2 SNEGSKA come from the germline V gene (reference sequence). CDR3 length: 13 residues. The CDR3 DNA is TGCAGTGCTCCGGGGGCTGGGGCCAACGTCCTGACTTTC. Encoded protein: CSAPGAGANVLTF.

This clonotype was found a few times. This CDR3 is CASSPWRDYSNQPQHF. The CDR3, as DNA: TGTGCCAGCAGTCCATGGAGGGATTATAGCAATCAGCCCCAGCATTTT. This chain joins TRBV6-1 and TRBJ1-5; D gene unclear. Trimming took 5 bases from V and 0 from J, leaving 14 bases between them. The germline CDR1 and CDR2 sequences are MNHNS and SASEGT. The CDR3 is 16 amino acids.

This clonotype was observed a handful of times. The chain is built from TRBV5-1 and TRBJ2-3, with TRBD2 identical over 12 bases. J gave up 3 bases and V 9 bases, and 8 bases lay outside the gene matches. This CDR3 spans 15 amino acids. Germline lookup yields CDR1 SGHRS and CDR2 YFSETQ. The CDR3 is CATSPSGRVTDTQYF. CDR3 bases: TGCGCCACGTCCCCTAGCGGGAGGGTGACAGATACGCAGTATTTT.

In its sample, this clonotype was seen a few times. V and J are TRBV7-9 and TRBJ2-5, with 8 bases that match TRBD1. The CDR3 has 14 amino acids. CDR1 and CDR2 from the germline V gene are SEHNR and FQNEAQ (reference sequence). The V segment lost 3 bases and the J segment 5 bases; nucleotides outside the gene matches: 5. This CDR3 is CASSFDRGSETQYF. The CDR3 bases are TGTGCCAGCAGCTTCGACAGGGGATCGGAGACCCAGTACTTC.

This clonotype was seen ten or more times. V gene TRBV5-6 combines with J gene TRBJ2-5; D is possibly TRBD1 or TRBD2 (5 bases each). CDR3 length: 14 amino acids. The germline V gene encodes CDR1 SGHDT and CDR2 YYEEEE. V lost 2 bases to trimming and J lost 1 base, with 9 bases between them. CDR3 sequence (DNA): TGTGCCAGCAGCTTTACCGGGACCCAAGAGACCCAGTACTTC. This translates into CASSFTGTQETQYF.

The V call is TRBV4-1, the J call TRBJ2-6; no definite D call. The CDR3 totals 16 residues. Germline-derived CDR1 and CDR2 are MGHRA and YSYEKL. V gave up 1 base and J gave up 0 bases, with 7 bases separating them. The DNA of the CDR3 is TGCGCCAGCAGCCAAGGTTCGGCCTCTGGGGCCAACGTCCTGACTTTC. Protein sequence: CASSQGSASGANVLTF.